The 24 T cell receptor beta chains reported below all come from one sample, sequenced in a study of beta chain features in type 1 diabetes. Study results and limitations: Researchers report that Type 1 diabetes patients had moderately but significantly shorter TCRB CDR3s across all four CD4+ subsets.

Expressed TCRB transcripts got sequenced, as all isolated RNA was reverse transcribed. Assay: immunoSEQ multiplex PCR; the TCRdb copy retains only in-frame clones and omits some. The table lists roughly 400,000 clones, around a tenth of them singletons, with about 0.6% in the top ten. These receptors lack a known antigen. Specimen: central memory CD4+ T cells from blood. The origin of the receptors is a man aged 25-45 years with type 1 diabetes.

This clone appeared many times. The chain joins TRBV28 to TRBJ2-4; TRBD2 might be the D (6 bases). CDR3 length: 16 residues. Deletions cut 6 bases from V and 1 base from J, with 16 bases between. Germline V gives CDR1 MDHEN, CDR2 SYDVKM. CDR3: CASRGEDVTAKNIQYF. As DNA, the CDR3 is TGTGCCAGCAGGGGGGAGGACGTGACGGCCAAAAACATTCAGTACTTC.

This clone was seen repeatedly, ten times or more. The chain employs TRBV11-2 and TRBJ2-1; the D is unclear. Germline-derived CDR1 and CDR2 are SGHAT and FQNNGV. Trimming took 4 bases from V and 6 from J, leaving 22 bases between them. The CDR3 consists of 17 residues. CDR3 sequence reads: CASSSRLEYLGSNEQFF. The CDR3 DNA reads TGTGCCAGCAGCTCACGCTTAGAGTACCTAGGATCCAATGAGCAGTTCTTC.

The V call is TRBV6-6, the J call TRBJ2-1, with 8 bases matching TRBD1. This CDR3 contains 16 residues. The germline gives CDR1 MNHNY, CDR2 SVGAGI (reference sequence). Losses at the gene ends were 6 bases for V and 6 bases for J; bases not matched to a gene: 13. For the CDR3, the DNA is TGTGCCAGCAGGGACCCGACAGGGGTGGTGACCAATGAGCAGTTCTTC. Translation gives CASRDPTGVVTNEQFF.

The V gene is TRBV27, the J gene TRBJ2-3; 7 nucleotides agree with TRBD2. Trimming removed 4 bases from V and 3 bases from J; junction bases left unmatched: 7. The CDR3 is made up of 15 amino acids. Germline values: CDR1 MNHEY, CDR2 SMNVEV (reference sequence). This CDR3 is CASSSPPGLTDTQYF. CDR3 DNA sequence: TGTGCCAGCAGTTCTCCCCCGGGACTAACAGATACGCAGTATTTT.

This clone was seen just once. The rearrangement joins TRBV6-5 to TRBJ1-2; TRBD1 aligns across 7 bases. The CDR3 is 14 residues long. V trimming: 4 bases; J trimming: 8 bases; junction bases outside the gene matches: 10. Germline V gene data show CDR1 as MNHEY and CDR2 as SVGAGI. The CDR3 protein is CASSSLDRAVGYTF. The CDR3 DNA reads TGTGCCAGCAGTTCTTTAGACAGGGCAGTGGGCTACACCTTC.

There are many counts of this clone. The J gene is TRBJ2-1, the V gene TRBV7-9, with D possibly TRBD2 on 5 matching bases. V dropped 1 base and J dropped 12 bases, with 10 bases sitting between them. Germline V gives CDR1 SEHNR, CDR2 FQNEAQ (reference sequence). This CDR3 region has 12 residues. The CDR3 nucleotides read TGTGCCAGCAGCTTAGATGCGGGTCCGCAGTTCTTC. Protein sequence: CASSLDAGPQFF. Supplemented by reference TRBV7-9 and TRBJ2-1, the full variable domain reads DTGVSQNPRHKITKRGQNVTFRCDPISEHNRLYWYRQTLGQGPEFLTYFQNEAQLEKSRLLSDRFSAERPKGSFSTLEIQRTEQGDSAMYLCASSLDAGPQFFGPGTRLTVL.

The J gene is TRBJ2-1, the V gene TRBV5-1; 8 positions agree with TRBD2. CDR1 SGHRS and CDR2 YFSETQ come from the germline V gene. The V and J ends lost 7 bases and 3 bases, in that order; junction bases with no gene match: 9. This CDR3 comprises 15 residues. CDR3: CASRPTGGVYNEQFF. The CDR3 region has the DNA TGCGCCAGCCGCCCGACGGGGGGGGTCTACAATGAGCAGTTCTTC.

The rearrangement links TRBV28 to TRBJ2-3, with TRBD2 matching 7 bases. Trimming removed 7 bases from V and 0 bases from J; junction bases left unmatched: 7. Germline assignment: CDR1 MDHEN and CDR2 SYDVKM. CDR3 length: 15 residues. This chain's CDR3 is CASKGGSTSTDTQYF. DNA for the CDR3: TGTGCCAGCAAGGGCGGGAGTACTAGCACAGATACGCAGTATTTT.

This clone was counted only a few times. The same CDR3 can be traced to other DNA sequences in this sample. This sequence joins TRBV9 and TRBJ2-7, with D hard to call. Trimming removed 0 bases at V and 0 bases at J, with 4 bases between. Germline values: CDR1 SGDLS, CDR2 YYNGEE. CDR3 length: 13 amino acids. The chain's CDR3 is CASSVGVSYEQYF. The CDR3 DNA reads TGTGCCAGCAGCGTAGGTGTCTCCTACGAGCAGTACTTC.

There are a few counts of this clone. This chain connects TRBV19 to TRBJ1-2, with D maybe TRBD1 (6 bases). This CDR3 spans 13 amino acids. The V end was cut by 7 bases, the J end by 5 bases, with 14 bases between. Germline V gene lookup returns CDR1 LNHDA and CDR2 SQIVND (reference sequence). CDR3 sequence (DNA): TGTGCCAGTACCGGGAGGGGGAAGTATGGCTACACCTTC. It is translated as CASTGRGKYGYTF.

The V and J genes are TRBV18 and TRBJ1-1; 8 bases fit TRBD1. Germline V gene data show CDR1 as KGHSH and CDR2 as LQKENI. There are 16 residues in the CDR3. V was clipped by 3 bases and J by 8 bases; unmatched bases: 14. The DNA for the CDR3 is TGTGCCAGCTCACCCGATATCAATCCTGGACAGGGAGAAGCTTTCTTT. Translation gives CASSPDINPGQGEAFF.

This clone showed up just a few times. The chain joins TRBV11-3 to TRBJ2-7; D perhaps matches TRBD2 (6 bases). The CDR3 has 14 residues. The germline V gene encodes CDR1 SGHNT and CDR2 YENEEA. Deletions cut 6 bases from V and 2 bases from J, with 14 bases between. The CDR3 nucleotides are TGTGCCAGCAGAGTTAGCGGAGTCACCTACGAGCAGTACTTC. It codes for CASRVSGVTYEQYF.

This clone was observed at least ten times. The V and J genes are TRBV7-2 and TRBJ2-5; perhaps TRBD2 as D (5 bases). CDR1 is SGHTA and CDR2 is FQGNSA in the germline V gene. The CDR3 loop spans 14 amino acids. V lost 5 bases, J lost 4 bases, and 14 bases lay in between. The CDR3 loop is CASSPPWERETQYF. CDR3 coding DNA: TGTGCCAGCAGCCCCCCCTGGGAGAGAGAGACCCAGTACTTC.

This chain joins TRBV27 and TRBJ2-3; D tentatively fits TRBD1 or TRBD2 (6 bases each). V lost 0 bases and J lost 4, with 14 bases in between. The CDR3 covers 16 residues. Germline CDR1 reads MNHEY; CDR2 reads SMNVEV (reference sequence). The CDR3: CASSLSGGRFSDTQYF. CDR3 sequence (DNA): TGTGCCAGCAGTTTATCGGGGGGCAGATTCTCAGATACGCAGTATTTT.

This clone was counted between two and nine times. The CDR3 sequence is CASSFTTGPPYEQYF. In DNA, the CDR3 is TGTGCCAGCAGTTTTACCACAGGGCCCCCCTACGAGCAGTACTTC. V usage is TRBV27 and J usage is TRBJ2-7; D is perhaps TRBD1 (6 bases). The CDR3 is 15 residues long. Trimming stripped 3 bases from V and 2 bases from J, with 14 bases between. From germline, CDR1 is MNHEY and CDR2 SMNVEV (reference sequence).

This chain connects TRBV18 to TRBJ2-2; TRBD2 is a possible D gene (6 bases). V shed 4 bases and J shed 6 bases, with 12 bases lying between them. This CDR3 is 14 amino acids long. The germline V gene encodes CDR1 KGHSH and CDR2 LQKENI. The CDR3 region has the DNA TGTGCCAGCTCACGGCCCGGGAGCCCCGGGGAGCTGTTTTTT. Amino acids: CASSRPGSPGELFF.

The gene calls are TRBV11-3 and TRBJ2-3; 12 bases align to TRBD2. J gave up 5 bases and V 4 bases, and 7 bases lay outside the gene matches. The germline V gene has CDR1 SGHNT and CDR2 YENEEA. The CDR3 is 16 amino acids. The chain's CDR3 is CASSSTSGGRGDTQYF. CDR3 nucleotides: TGTGCCAGCAGCTCGACTAGCGGGGGAAGAGGAGATACGCAGTATTTT.

At least ten counts were recorded for this clone. The V gene is TRBV14, the J gene TRBJ2-1; 9 bases map to TRBD1. The germline CDR1 and CDR2 sequences are SGHDN and FVKESK. J lost 9 bases, V lost 10 bases, and 10 bases had no gene match. CDR3 length: 13 amino acids. In nucleotides, the CDR3 is TGTGCCACCGGGACAGGGTACGAAAGTGAGCAGTTCTTC. It specifies CATGTGYESEQFF.

This clone was detected a few times. The chain couples TRBV6-6 to TRBJ1-4, with 10 bases matching TRBD1. Trimming cost V 1 base and J 10 bases; bases outside gene matches: 6. CDR3 length: 15 amino acids. CDR1 is MNHNY and CDR2 is SVGAGI in the germline V gene (reference sequence). The CDR3 nucleotides read TGTGCCAGCAGTTACTTGGGGACAGGGGTTCGAAAACTGTTTTTT. Protein sequence: CASSYLGTGVRKLFF.

This clone was seen a handful of times. This chain joins TRBV7-9 and TRBJ2-2; the D is unclear. Trimming removed 2 bases at V and 1 base at J, with 11 bases between. This CDR3 spans 16 amino acids. The germline V gene encodes CDR1 SEHNR and CDR2 FQNEAQ (reference sequence). CDR3 protein: CASSLHREVNTGELFF. Here the CDR3 DNA reads TGTGCCAGCAGCTTACACCGAGAAGTGAACACCGGGGAGCTGTTTTTT.

This clone was detected only a few times. The V and J genes are TRBV4-2 and TRBJ2-7, with 10 bases matching TRBD2. Germline V gene lookup returns CDR1 LGHNA and CDR2 YNFKEQ. The trim removed 4 bases at V and 2 bases at J, leaving 5 bases unmatched. This CDR3 is built from 15 residues. The CDR3 sequence: CASSPGAGGPYEQYF. The DNA of the CDR3 is TGTGCCAGCAGCCCCGGAGCGGGAGGGCCCTACGAGCAGTACTTC.

The V gene is TRBV27, the J gene TRBJ2-2; D may be TRBD1 or TRBD2 (5 bases each). The CDR3 has 16 residues. Germline-derived CDR1 and CDR2 are MNHEY and SMNVEV (reference sequence). V was trimmed by 1 base and J by 0 bases, leaving 9 bases between them. The CDR3 region is CASSLLTGPNTGELFF. In DNA, the CDR3 is TGTGCCAGCAGTTTATTAACGGGACCGAACACCGGGGAGCTGTTTTTT.

A few counts support this clone. At one end the junction does not follow the germline gene, possibly because of a read error. The chain uses TRBV7-7 and TRBJ2-5; 9 nucleotides match TRBD1. This CDR3 comprises 14 residues. From germline, CDR1 is SSHAT and CDR2 FNYEAQ (reference sequence). The CDR3 sequence: CASSQDRGQETQYF. CDR3 nucleotides: TGTGCTAGCAGCCAGGACAGGGGCCAAGAGACCCAGTACTTC. Combining the CDR3 with reference TRBV7-7 and TRBJ2-5 gives the whole variable domain GAGVSQSPRYKVTKRGQDVTLRCDPISSHATLYWYQQALGQGPEFLTYFNYEAQPDKSGLPSDRFSAERPEGSISTLTIQRTEQRDSAMYRCASSQDRGQETQYFGPGTRLLVL.

In this sample, this clone turned up a few times. This sequence joins TRBV6-4 and TRBJ1-2; no reliable D call. This CDR3 contains 13 residues. The V gene lost 3 bases and the J gene lost 4 bases, with 9 bases spanning the gap. The germline V gene has CDR1 MRHNA and CDR2 SNTAGT. The CDR3: CASSEVPIYGYTF. In DNA form, the CDR3 reads TGTGCCAGCAGTGAGGTACCGATCTATGGCTACACCTTC.